These T cell receptor beta chains were read from a single sample in a study of T cell repertoires in cytomegalovirus infection. TCRdb ran MiXCR on the reads and lists one entry per CDR3 protein. The data show approximately 140,000 distinct CDR3 sequences, almost 9% seen once. Specimen: PBMCs. Receptors originate from a human donor in good health (CMV status not recorded). Some clones in this sample may be carry-over from other donors' samples. Both conserved end residues are part of each CDR3. The D gene is left open where the match is weak. Size tells how often a clone was seen (once, few, many) or the class of an expanded clone, and some rows leave it out.

j_gene: TRBJ1-5; d_gene: TRBD1; v_gene: TRBV20-1; abundance: few; CDR3nt: TGCAGTGCTAGAGGGACAGGGAATAGCAATCAGCCCCAGCATTTT; CDR3aa: CSARGTGNSNQPQHF
j_gene: TRBJ2-2; d_gene: TRBD1; v_gene: TRBV3-1; abundance: NA; CDR3nt: TGTGCCAGCACTCGACAGGGAACGAACACCGGGGAGCTGTTTTTT; CDR3aa: CASTRQGTNTGELFF
j_gene: TRBJ1-1; d_gene: NA; v_gene: TRBV5-1; abundance: NA; CDR3nt: TGCGCCAGCAGCGGGGGGGGGACGGTGTACACTGAAGCTTTCTTT; CDR3aa: CASSGGGTVYTEAFF
j_gene: TRBJ2-2; d_gene: NA; v_gene: TRBV7-9; abundance: many; CDR3nt: TGTGCCAGCAGCTTATTGCAGGGACAGAACACCGGGGAGCTGTTTTTT; CDR3aa: CASSLLQGQNTGELFF
j_gene: TRBJ1-1; d_gene: NA; v_gene: TRBV12-3/TRBV12-4; abundance: many; CDR3nt: TGTGCCAGCAGGTTGGGACGGCGAATTCGGGAAGCTTTCTTT; CDR3aa: CASRLGRRIREAFF
j_gene: TRBJ2-3; d_gene: NA; v_gene: TRBV7-8; abundance: many; CDR3nt: TGTGCCAGCAGCTTATTTTTGTCAGTAGCTAGCACAGATACGCAGTATTTT; CDR3aa: CASSLFLSVASTDTQYF
j_gene: TRBJ2-6; d_gene: NA; v_gene: TRBV2; abundance: many; CDR3nt: TGTGCCAGCAGCCTACAGGGTTCTCGCTCTGGGGCCAACGTCCTGACTTTC; CDR3aa: CASSLQGSRSGANVLTF
j_gene: TRBJ1-1; d_gene: NA; v_gene: TRBV5-6; abundance: few; CDR3nt: TGTGCCAGCAGCTCCGGATTGGGGGGGCGAATCGAGACTGAAGCTTTCTTT; CDR3aa: CASSSGLGGRIETEAFF
j_gene: TRBJ2-1; d_gene: TRBD2; v_gene: TRBV5-6; abundance: NA; CDR3nt: TGTGCCAGCAGCTGGACTAGTAGCAATGAGCAGTTCTTC; CDR3aa: CASSWTSSNEQFF
j_gene: TRBJ2-3; d_gene: TRBD2; v_gene: TRBV28; abundance: NA; CDR3nt: TGTGCCAGCAGCCGGGGGAGGCGGGGGGACACAGATACGCAGTATTTT; CDR3aa: CASSRGRRGDTDTQYF
j_gene: TRBJ2-1; d_gene: TRBD2; v_gene: TRBV6-2/TRBV6-3; abundance: many; CDR3nt: TGTGCCAGTATTCACGGGGGGGACGGGACCCATGAGCAGTTCTTC; CDR3aa: CASIHGGDGTHEQFF
j_gene: TRBJ1-2; d_gene: NA; v_gene: TRBV19; abundance: NA; CDR3nt: TGTGCCAGTAGTATCGGTGCTAACTATGGCTACACCTTC; CDR3aa: CASSIGANYGYTF
j_gene: TRBJ2-1; d_gene: NA; v_gene: TRBV7-8; abundance: many; CDR3nt: TGTGCCAGCAGCGTAGGGGACAGGTTAGGGCTAGCGGCTGGAGATGAGCAGTTCTTC; CDR3aa: CASSVGDRLGLAAGDEQFF
j_gene: TRBJ2-5; d_gene: TRBD1; v_gene: TRBV18; abundance: many; CDR3nt: TGTGCCAGCTCACCACCGGGACAGGGACAAGAGACCCAGTACTTC; CDR3aa: CASSPPGQGQETQYF
j_gene: TRBJ1-5; d_gene: TRBD1; v_gene: TRBV28; abundance: many; CDR3nt: TGTGCCAGCAGTTTCGGGACAGGGGTCAATCAGCCCCAGCATTTT; CDR3aa: CASSFGTGVNQPQHF
j_gene: TRBJ1-3; d_gene: NA; v_gene: TRBV12-3/TRBV12-4; abundance: many; CDR3nt: TGTGCCAGCAGCCACAAGGTCTCTGGAAACACCATATATTTT; CDR3aa: CASSHKVSGNTIYF
j_gene: TRBJ2-3; d_gene: NA; v_gene: TRBV5-1; abundance: many; CDR3nt: TGCGCCAGCAGCGCAGCTAGCACAGATACGCAGTATTTT; CDR3aa: CASSAASTDTQYF
j_gene: TRBJ2-2; d_gene: NA; v_gene: TRBV6-5; abundance: many; CDR3nt: TGTGCCAGCAGTTACTCGCCTAGCGAGAACACCGGGGAGCTGTTTTTT; CDR3aa: CASSYSPSENTGELFF
j_gene: TRBJ1-1; d_gene: NA; v_gene: TRBV2; abundance: few; CDR3nt: TGTGCCAGCAGTCAGTGGAGGACTGAAGCTTTCTTT; CDR3aa: CASSQWRTEAFF
j_gene: TRBJ2-3; d_gene: TRBD2; v_gene: TRBV24-1; abundance: many; CDR3nt: TGTGCCACCAGTGATTGGACTAGCGGGGAAGATACGCAGTATTTT; CDR3aa: CATSDWTSGEDTQYF
j_gene: TRBJ2-3; d_gene: NA; v_gene: TRBV6-1; abundance: many; CDR3nt: TGTGCCAGCAGTAGCATCCTCGACGGAGGCACAGATACGCAGTATTTT; CDR3aa: CASSSILDGGTDTQYF
j_gene: TRBJ2-5; d_gene: TRBD1; v_gene: TRBV6-6; abundance: many; CDR3nt: TGTGCCAGCAGGACAGGGGAGCAAGAGACCCAGTACTTC; CDR3aa: CASRTGEQETQYF
j_gene: TRBJ2-1; d_gene: NA; v_gene: TRBV5-4; abundance: NA; CDR3nt: TGTGCCAGCCAATATGGGGGTTCCTACAATGAGCAGTTCTTC; CDR3aa: CASQYGGSYNEQFF